This T cell receptor (beta chain) emerged from a study of OX40 agonist ivuxolimab in advanced cancers. Sequenced by immunoSEQ multiplex PCR; TCRdb stores in-frame clones only, minus some. The data show approximately 52,000 clones, 75% to 85% seen once. Germline V gene sequence: CDR1 SEHNR, CDR2 FQNEAQ (reference sequence). J was trimmed by 2 bases and V by 5 bases; bases with no gene match: 5. CDR3 length: 15 amino acids. V and J are TRBV7-9 and TRBJ2-3; 9 nucleotides align to TRBD1. The clonotype originates from an adult with an advanced solid tumor such as melanoma, head and neck, liver or kidney cancer. Here the sequenced sample was CD4+ or CD8+ T cells sorted from blood, taken in a trial of the OX40 agonist ivuxolimab. CDR3 loop: CASSRGTGITDTQYF. The CDR3 nucleotides read TGTGCCAGCAGCAGGGGGACAGGGATCACAGATACGCAGTATTTT.